The T cell receptor beta chain under discussion was sequenced for a study of identical twins. V gave up 4 bases and J gave up 6 bases; unmatched junction bases: 9. The CDR3 is 16 residues long. The germline CDR1 and CDR2 sequences are SGHAT and FQDESV (reference sequence). This clonotype appeared a few times. Its target is not known. Study-level points and caveats: The models systematically underestimated how much out-of-frame TCR alpha was shared in monozygotic twins. Conclusions came from cross-sectional statistical analysis, not from following the same donors. Sequences that were out-of-frame, alpha and twin-shared displayed an excess of low generation probability.

TCRdb re-derived calls from the 5' RACE reads in MiXCR, one entry per CDR3 protein. The repertoire consists of around 510,000 distinct CDR3 sequences, with roughly an eighth occurring once and the leading ten covering about 0.94%. These data also featured in a second study, about yellow fever vaccine responses in identical twins.

The chain is built from TRBV11-1 and TRBJ2-7, with 13 nucleotides matching TRBD2. The receptor was derived from a woman under 30 in good health. The sequenced sample was CD4+ T cells sorted from blood. The CDR3: CASSWGTSGIAGEQYF. The DNA for the CDR3 is TGTGCCAGCAGCTGGGGGACTAGCGGGATCGCTGGCGAGCAGTACTTC. Together with reference TRBV11-1 and TRBJ2-7, the CDR3 gives the full variable domain: EAEVAQSPRYKITEKSQAVAFWCDPISGHATLYWYRQILGQGPELLVQFQDESVVDDSQLPKDRFSAERLKGVDSTLKIQPAELGDSAMYLCASSWGTSGIAGEQYFGPGTRLTVT.